The T cell receptor (beta chain) under discussion was sequenced for a study of vaccination effects on CD4 cells after COVID-19. Study summary: Samples collected post-vaccine were obtained a median of 72 days after the second dose.

The ViraFEST assay expanded antigen-specific CD4+ T cells with viral peptide pools before sequencing. Culturing for more than eight days preceded CD4+ T cell isolation. Each participant was administered two doses of either the BNT162b2 or the mRNA-1273 vaccine. In regard to this clone: Antigen: not known.

Germline CDR1 is SNHLY and CDR2 is FYNNEI. With 5 bases clipped from V and 3 bases from J, the junction kept 6 bases outside the gene matches. This CDR3 has 15 amino acids. Using immunoSEQ multiplex PCR, the repertoire was profiled, and TCRdb retains in-frame clones only, with some absent. The sample yields tens of thousands of clones, around three quarters seen once. This rearrangement joins TRBV2 to TRBJ2-2; 7 nucleotides match TRBD1. This sequence was found in a human donor who received a COVID-19 vaccine. The source material was CD4+ T cells from PBMCs cultured with HCoV-OC43 spike peptides, sampled after COVID-19 vaccination. Subset denoted: HCoV-OC43 spike overlapping peptide pool stimulation. The CDR3 DNA follows: TGTGCCAGCAGTCCAAGACAGGGTTACACCGGGGAGCTGTTTTTT. Translation gives CASSPRQGYTGELFF.